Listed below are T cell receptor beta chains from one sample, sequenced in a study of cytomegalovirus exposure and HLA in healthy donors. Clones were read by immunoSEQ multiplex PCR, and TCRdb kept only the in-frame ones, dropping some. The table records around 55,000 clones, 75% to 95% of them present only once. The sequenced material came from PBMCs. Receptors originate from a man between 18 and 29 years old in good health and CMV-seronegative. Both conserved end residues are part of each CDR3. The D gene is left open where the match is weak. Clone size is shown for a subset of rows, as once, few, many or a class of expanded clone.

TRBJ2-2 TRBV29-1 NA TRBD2 CRFPSGTSGMNTGELFF TGCAGGTTCCCCTCCGGGACTAGCGGGATGAACACCGGGGAGCTGTTTTTT
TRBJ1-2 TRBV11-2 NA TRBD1 CASSMGQGQRYGYTF TGTGCCAGCAGCATGGGACAGGGCCAGAGGTATGGCTACACCTTC
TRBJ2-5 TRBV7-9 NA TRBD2 CASSFQAGAVGETQYF TGTGCCAGCAGCTTTCAAGCGGGAGCGGTTGGAGAGACCCAGTACTTC
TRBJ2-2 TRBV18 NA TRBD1 CASSSTPDRGYGELFF TGTGCCAGCTCATCAACTCCTGACAGGGGGTACGGGGAGCTGTTTTTT
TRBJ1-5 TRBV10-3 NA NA CAISESETNQPQHF TGTGCCATCAGTGAGTCGGAGACGAATCAGCCCCAGCATTTT
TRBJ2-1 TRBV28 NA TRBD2 CASSRSGSWNEQFF TGTGCCAGCAGCCGAAGCGGGAGTTGGAATGAGCAGTTCTTC
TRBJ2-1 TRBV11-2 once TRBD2 CASGGTSGNEQFF TGTGCCAGCGGGGGGACTAGCGGCAATGAGCAGTTCTTC
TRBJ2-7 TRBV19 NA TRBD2 CASSIALAGSGEQYF TGTGCCAGTAGTATAGCCCTAGCGGGATCAGGGGAGCAGTACTTC
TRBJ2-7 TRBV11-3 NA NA CASSLVGGEQYF TGTGCCAGCAGCTTAGTAGGCGGCGAGCAGTACTTC
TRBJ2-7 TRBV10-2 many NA CASSESRMLTGSSYEQYF TGCGCCAGCAGTGAGTCGCGAATGTTGACGGGATCCTCCTACGAGCAGTACTTC
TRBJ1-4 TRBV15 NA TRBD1 CATSRPPWGTGVEKLFF TGTGCCACCAGCAGACCACCATGGGGGACAGGGGTGGAAAAACTGTTTTTT
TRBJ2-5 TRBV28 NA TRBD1 CASSFLGQGAGETQYF TGTGCCAGCAGTTTTCTTGGACAGGGGGCAGGGGAGACCCAGTACTTC
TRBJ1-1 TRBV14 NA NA CASSPSMVMNTEAFF TGTGCCAGCAGCCCCAGTATGGTTATGAACACTGAAGCTTTCTTT
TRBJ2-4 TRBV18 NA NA CASSPGNIQYF TGTGCCAGCTCACCCGGGAACATTCAGTACTTC
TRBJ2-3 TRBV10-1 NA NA CASRSQGTDTQYF TGCGCCAGCAGGTCCCAGGGAACGGATACGCAGTATTTT
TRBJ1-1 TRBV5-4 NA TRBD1 CASSPTGAPGTEAFF TGTGCCAGCAGCCCCACAGGGGCACCGGGCACTGAAGCTTTCTTT
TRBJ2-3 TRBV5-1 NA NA CASSLDRVSGTDTQYF TGCGCCAGCAGCTTGGACAGGGTTTCTGGCACAGATACGCAGTATTTT
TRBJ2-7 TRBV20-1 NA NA CSPRGGYEQYF TGCAGCCCTAGAGGCGGGTACGAGCAGTACTTC
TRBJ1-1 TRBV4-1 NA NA CASSSPQGISSEAFF TGCGCCAGCAGCTCCCCGCAGGGTATAAGTTCTGAAGCTTTCTTT
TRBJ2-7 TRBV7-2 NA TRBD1 CASSLEGTGSYEQYF TGTGCCAGCAGCTTAGAGGGGACAGGATCCTACGAGCAGTACTTC
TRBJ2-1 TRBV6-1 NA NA CASKLGSGNEQFF TGTGCCAGCAAGTTGGGTAGCGGCAATGAGCAGTTCTTC
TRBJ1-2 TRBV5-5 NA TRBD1 CASSLVSATGERGYTF TGTGCCAGCAGCTTGGTTAGCGCAACAGGGGAGCGAGGCTACACCTTC
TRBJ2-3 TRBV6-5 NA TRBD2 CASKPGGLKGDTQYF TGTGCCAGCAAACCGGGAGGTTTAAAGGGAGATACGCAGTATTTT
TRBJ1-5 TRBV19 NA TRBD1 CASSGPQGKRLGNQPQHF TGTGCCAGTAGTGGCCCACAGGGGAAAAGGTTGGGCAATCAGCCCCAGCATTTT
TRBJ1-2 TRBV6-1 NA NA CASSEIRVATGYTF TGTGCCAGCAGTGAAATCCGGGTGGCGACTGGCTACACCTTC
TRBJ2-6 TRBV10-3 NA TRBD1 CASYKGATPSGANVLTF TGTGCCTCCTACAAGGGGGCCACTCCCTCTGGGGCCAACGTCCTGACTTTC
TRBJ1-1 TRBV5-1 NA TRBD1 CASSPGQTNTEAFF TGCGCCAGCAGCCCGGGACAGACGAACACTGAAGCTTTCTTT
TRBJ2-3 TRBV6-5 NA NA CASSSHGGSTDTQYF TGTGCCAGCAGTTCCCACGGCGGAAGCACAGATACGCAGTATTTT
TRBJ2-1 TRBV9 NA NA CASSVVGHDNEQFF TGTGCCAGCAGCGTAGTGGGACACGACAATGAGCAGTTCTTC
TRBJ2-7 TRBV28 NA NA CASSSLTGAIYEQYF TGTGCCAGCAGTTCACTGACAGGAGCTATTTACGAGCAGTACTTC
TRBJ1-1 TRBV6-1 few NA CASSEGGVTEAFF TGTGCCAGCAGTGAAGGGGGGGTCACTGAAGCTTTCTTT
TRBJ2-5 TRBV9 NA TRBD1 CASSVGSGGRETQYF TGTGCCAGCAGCGTAGGGTCAGGGGGCAGGGAGACCCAGTACTTC
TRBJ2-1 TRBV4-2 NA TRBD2 CASSLLTSGSSYNEQFF TGTGCCAGCAGCCTCCTGACTAGCGGGAGCTCCTACAATGAGCAGTTCTTC
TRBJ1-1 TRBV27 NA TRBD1 CASSQTGRFTEAFF TGTGCCAGCAGCCAGACAGGGAGGTTTACTGAAGCTTTCTTT
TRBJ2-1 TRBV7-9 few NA CASSPSGSYEQFF TGTGCCAGCAGCCCGAGCGGCAGCTACGAGCAGTTCTTC
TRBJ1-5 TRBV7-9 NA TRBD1 CASSLGDSYQPQHF TGTGCCAGCAGCTTGGGGGACAGCTATCAGCCCCAGCATTTT
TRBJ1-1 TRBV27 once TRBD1 CASSLTGGKHAFF TGTGCCAGCAGTCTTACAGGGGGTAAGCATGCTTTCTTT
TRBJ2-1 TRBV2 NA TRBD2 CASGPAGGTYNEQFF TGTGCCAGCGGACCAGCGGGAGGGACCTACAATGAGCAGTTCTTC
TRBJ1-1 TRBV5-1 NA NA CASGESMNTEAFF TGCGCCAGCGGAGAATCGATGAACACTGAAGCTTTCTTT
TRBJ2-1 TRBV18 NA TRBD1 CASSRTGPYNEQFF TGTGCCAGCTCCCGGACAGGCCCTTACAATGAGCAGTTCTTC
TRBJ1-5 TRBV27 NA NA CASSSYGRDNQPQHF TGTGCCAGCAGCTCATACGGCAGGGATAATCAGCCCCAGCATTTT
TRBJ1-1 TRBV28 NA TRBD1 CASSLGDRVLLNTEAFF TGTGCCAGCAGTTTAGGGGACAGGGTCCTCCTGAACACTGAAGCTTTCTTT
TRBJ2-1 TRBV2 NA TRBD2 CASSGPGLGTYNEQFF TGTGCCAGCAGTGGTCCCGGACTAGGAACCTACAATGAGCAGTTCTTC
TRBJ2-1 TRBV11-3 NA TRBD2 CASSLDIAGGRNEQFF TGTGCCAGCAGCTTAGATATAGCGGGAGGCCGCAATGAGCAGTTCTTC
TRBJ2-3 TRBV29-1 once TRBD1 CSVGSPGTGNTDTQYF TGCAGCGTTGGGAGTCCTGGGACAGGGAATACAGATACGCAGTATTTT
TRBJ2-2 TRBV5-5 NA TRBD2 CASSLMTSGSLGGELFF TGTGCCAGCAGCTTAATGACTAGCGGGAGCCTTGGCGGGGAGCTGTTTTTT
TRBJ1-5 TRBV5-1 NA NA CASSLDQSGNQPQHF TGCGCCAGCAGCTTGGACCAGTCCGGCAATCAGCCCCAGCATTTT
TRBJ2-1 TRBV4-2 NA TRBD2 CASGQFSSGDNEQFF TGTGCCAGCGGACAATTCTCTAGCGGGGACAATGAGCAGTTCTTC
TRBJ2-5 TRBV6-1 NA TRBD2 CASSERLAGHQETQYF TGTGCCAGCAGTGAAAGACTAGCGGGGCACCAAGAGACCCAGTACTTC
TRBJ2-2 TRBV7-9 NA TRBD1 CASSRDRAAWSVFAGELFF TGTGCCAGCAGCCGTGACAGGGCCGCGTGGTCCGTGTTCGCCGGGGAGCTGTTTTTT
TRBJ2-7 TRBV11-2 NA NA CASSLVRPGRGMGEQYF TGTGCCAGCAGCTTAGTCCGCCCGGGGCGGGGAATGGGAGAGCAGTACTTC